Reported below is one TCR beta chain. No antigen is known for it. V trimming: 0 bases; J trimming: 2 bases; junction bases outside the gene matches: 3. This CDR3 has 15 residues. Germline V gives CDR1 SGDLS, CDR2 YYNGEE. This sample is drawn from a study of T cell responses to AZD1222 COVID-19 vaccine. Whole-study findings and limits: Spike-specific TCR breadth and depth grew following two AZD1222 doses.

The assay was immunoSEQ multiplex PCR, and TCRdb's table has in-frame clones only and misses some. Found here are 120,000 to 150,000 clones, roughly 89% of them singletons; the top ten hold less than 5.5%. The chain combines TRBV9 with TRBJ2-3, with TRBD2 matching 7 bases. The sequence was collected from an adult in good health. Sequencing used peripheral blood, obtained on day 0 of AZD1222 vaccination. Written as DNA, the CDR3 is TGTGCCAGCAGCGTAGGGAGCGGGGCCACAGATACGCAGTATTTT. Amino acids: CASSVGSGATDTQYF.